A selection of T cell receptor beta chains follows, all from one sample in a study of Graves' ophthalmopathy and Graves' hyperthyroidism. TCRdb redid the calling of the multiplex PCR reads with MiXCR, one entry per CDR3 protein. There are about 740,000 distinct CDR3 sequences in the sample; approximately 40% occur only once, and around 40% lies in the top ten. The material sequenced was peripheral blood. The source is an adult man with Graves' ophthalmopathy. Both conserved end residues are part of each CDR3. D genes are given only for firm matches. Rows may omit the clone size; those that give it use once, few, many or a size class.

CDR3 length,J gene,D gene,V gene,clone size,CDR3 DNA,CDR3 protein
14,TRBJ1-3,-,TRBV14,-,TGTGCCAGCACTAGGGAGTGGGCTGGAAACACCATATATTTT,CASTREWAGNTIYF
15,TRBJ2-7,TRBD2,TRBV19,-,TGTGCCAGTAGCCGGGAGACTAGCGGGAGCCACGAGCAGTACTTC,CASSRETSGSHEQYF
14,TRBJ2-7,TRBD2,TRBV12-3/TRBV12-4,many,TGTGCCAGCAGTGCGGGACTAGCGGCCTACGAGCAGTACTTC,CASSAGLAAYEQYF
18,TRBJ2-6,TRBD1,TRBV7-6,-,TGTGCCAGCAGCTTAGTAGACAGGGTCAACTCTGGGGCCAACGTCCTGACTTTC,CASSLVDRVNSGANVLTF
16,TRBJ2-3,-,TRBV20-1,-,TGCAGTGCGCCCGGCTGGGGCGAATTTAGCACAGATACGCAGTATTTT,CSAPGWGEFSTDTQYF
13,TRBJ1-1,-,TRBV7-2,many,TGTGCCAGCAGCCGACAGATGAACACTGAAGCTTTCTTT,CASSRQMNTEAFF
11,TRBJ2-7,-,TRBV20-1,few,TGCAGTGCCCCCCGCTCCTACGAGCAGTACTTC,CSAPRSYEQYF
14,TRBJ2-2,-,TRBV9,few,TGTGCCAGCAATGGAGGGGATGGGACCGGGGAGCTGTTTTTT,CASNGGDGTGELFF
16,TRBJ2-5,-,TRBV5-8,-,TGTGCCAGCAGCTTGGAGTCGGCGAGGGGCCAAGAGACCCAGTACTTC,CASSLESARGQETQYF
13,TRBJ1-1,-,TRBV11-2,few,TGTGCCAGCAGCCAGGGGATAGACACTGAAGCTTTCTTT,CASSQGIDTEAFF
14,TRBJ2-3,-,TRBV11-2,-,TGTGCCAGCAGCTTCGGGACACCTTCTTATACGCAGTATTTT,CASSFGTPSYTQYF
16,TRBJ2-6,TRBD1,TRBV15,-,TGTGCCACCAGCAGAGCCGAGGGACAGGGGGCCAACGTCCTGACTTTC,CATSRAEGQGANVLTF
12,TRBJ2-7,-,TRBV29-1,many,TGCAGCGTCTCGACCGACACCTACGAGCAGTACTTC,CSVSTDTYEQYF
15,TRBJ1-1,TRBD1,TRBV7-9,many,TGTGCCAGCAGCTTAGTTGGGACAGGGGGCACTGAAGCTTTCTTT,CASSLVGTGGTEAFF
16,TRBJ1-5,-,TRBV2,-,TGTGCCAGCAGTTTACAGTACGGGAGGGGCAATCAGCCCCAGCATTTT,CASSLQYGRGNQPQHF
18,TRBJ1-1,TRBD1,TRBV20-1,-,TGCAGTGCTAGAGACCAAAGAAGAACAGGGGGCGCGAACACTGAAGCTTTCTTT,CSARDQRRTGGANTEAFF
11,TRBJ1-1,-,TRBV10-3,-,TGTGCCGGTTCAGGGGTGACTGAAGCTTTCTTT,CAGSGVTEAFF
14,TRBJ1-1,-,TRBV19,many,TGTGCCAGTAGTAGAGGGGGGCTTAACACTGAAGCTTTCTTT,CASSRGGLNTEAFF
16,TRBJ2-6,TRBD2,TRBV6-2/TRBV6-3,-,TGTGCCACTTCCGGGACTAGCGGGGGTGGGGCCAACGTCCTGACTTTC,CATSGTSGGGANVLTF
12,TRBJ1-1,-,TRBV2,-,TGTGCCAGCAGTGAAGGACTCACTGAAGCTTTCTTT,CASSEGLTEAFF
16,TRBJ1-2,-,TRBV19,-,TGTGCCAGTAGTATCTCTGGACGGACAGCTAACTATGGCTACACCTTC,CASSISGRTANYGYTF
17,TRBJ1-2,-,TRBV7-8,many,TGTGCCAGCAGCTTGGCTTCCTCCCGGACAGCCTACTATGGCTACACCTTC,CASSLASSRTAYYGYTF
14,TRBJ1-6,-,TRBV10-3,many,TGTGCCATCAGTGAGCTAGGGGGAGGTTCACCCCTCCACTTT,CAISELGGGSPLHF
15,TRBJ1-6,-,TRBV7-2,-,TGTGCCAGCAGTCCGGGACACACCGTTAATTCACCCCTCCACTTT,CASSPGHTVNSPLHF
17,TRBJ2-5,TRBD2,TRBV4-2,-,TGTGCCAGCAGCCGACCGGGACTAGCTTTATTTCGGGAGACCCAGTACTTC,CASSRPGLALFRETQYF
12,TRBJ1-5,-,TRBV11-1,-,TGTGTCAGCAGCTTAGTCGGTCAGCCCCAGCATTTT,CVSSLVGQPQHF
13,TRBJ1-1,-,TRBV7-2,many,TGTGCCAGCAGCTCCGGGCCGAACACTGAAGCTTTCTTT,CASSSGPNTEAFF